The source of this T cell receptor beta chain is a study of blood T cell repertoires in COVID-19. Under the authors' procedure: For nucleated cells, counts were estimated from reference gene primer amplification. Using immunoSEQ multiplex PCR, the repertoire was profiled, and TCRdb retains in-frame clones only, with some absent. That table supplies the V and J calls and clone size; D and trimming were determined from the DNA. The sample holds fewer than 250,000 clones, about 80% seen once. CDR3 size: 14 residues. With V trimmed by 4 bases and J by 1 base, 4 bases remained unmatched. From germline, CDR1 is SGHRS and CDR2 YFSETQ.

The TCR comes from a woman between 35 and 50 years old with active or convalescent COVID-19. The sample was peripheral blood. The chain couples TRBV5-1 to TRBJ1-1; 7 bases are a match to TRBD1. This chain's CDR3 is CASSRRTGNTEAFF. The CDR3 nucleotides are TGCGCCAGCAGCCGCAGGACAGGGAACACTGAAGCTTTCTTT.